A single sample gave rise to the 26 T cell receptor beta chains below, sequenced in a study of cytomegalovirus exposure and HLA in healthy donors. The PCR had 60 Vbeta and 13 Jbeta primers. Clones were sequenced by immunoSEQ multiplex PCR, and TCRdb holds only the in-frame ones, with some missing. The sample contains 90,000 or so clones, just under 80% of which appear only once. Sequences were obtained from PBMCs. The receptors here all came from a male donor in good health and CMV-seropositive.

This chain uses TRBV6-5 with TRBJ1-6; D possibly corresponds to TRBD1 (6 bases). The ends were cut back, 3 bases at V and 9 bases at J, with 15 bases in the middle. CDR3 length: 15 amino acids. Germline values: CDR1 MNHEY, CDR2 SVGAGI. The CDR3 DNA is TGTGCCAGCAGTTATCGTTCGGAAGGGGGTTCACCCCTCCACTTT. Residues: CASSYRSEGGSPLHF.

This clone was seen just once. The genes are TRBV19 and TRBJ1-1, with 8 bases aligning to TRBD1. The V gene end was trimmed by 3 bases and the J gene end by 8 bases; junction bases not matched to a gene: 8. The germline V gene encodes CDR1 LNHDA and CDR2 SQIVND (reference sequence). There are 14 residues in the CDR3. The CDR3: CASSIQPGQAEAFF. As DNA, the CDR3 is TGTGCCAGTAGTATCCAACCGGGACAGGCGGAAGCTTTCTTT.

J is TRBJ1-4 and V is TRBV5-1; 7 bases line up with TRBD1. CDR3 length: 15 amino acids. Germline-derived CDR1 and CDR2 are SGHRS and YFSETQ. Unmatched junction bases numbered 4, after V lost 0 bases and J lost 5 bases. CDR3 sequence: CASSLGDRQNEKLFF. The CDR3 DNA follows: TGCGCCAGCAGCTTGGGGGACAGACAAAATGAAAAACTGTTTTTT.

The rearrangement links TRBV28 to TRBJ2-6; D might be TRBD1 (5 bases). CDR1 MDHEN and CDR2 SYDVKM come from the germline V gene. The CDR3 totals 16 residues. V shed 5 bases and J shed 2 bases, with 13 bases lying between them. The CDR3 DNA reads as TGTGCCAGCAGTACTGACAGCTTCCCTGGGGCCAACGTCCTGACTTTC. Protein product: CASSTDSFPGANVLTF.

This sequence joins TRBV28 and TRBJ1-2; weak D call: TRBD1 (5 bases). The CDR3 consists of 13 residues. Between the trimmed V and J ends, which lost 5 bases and 4 bases, there was a span of 11 bases. The germline CDR1 and CDR2 sequences are MDHEN and SYDVKM. The CDR3 DNA sequence: TGTGCCAGCAGTGAGAGACAGATCTATGGCTACACCTTC. It yields the protein CASSERQIYGYTF.

The chain combines TRBV19 with TRBJ2-5, with a weak D call TRBD1 (6 bases). The V end was cut by 5 bases, the J end by 1 base, with 11 bases between. CDR3 length: 14 amino acids. CDR1 is LNHDA and CDR2 is SQIVND in the germline V gene (reference sequence). The CDR3 DNA reads as TGTGCCAGTAGTGGGTGGGACACCCAAGAGACCCAGTACTTC. Translation gives CASSGWDTQETQYF.

The rearrangement uses TRBV6-5 and TRBJ2-1; TRBD1 aligns across 10 bases. The CDR3 extends over 15 amino acids. After removal of 6 bases from V and 8 bases from J, the junction contained 10 bases not matched to a gene. The germline V gene has CDR1 MNHEY and CDR2 SVGAGI. The CDR3 is CASSSGTGVVDEQFF. For the CDR3, the DNA is TGTGCCAGCAGCTCCGGGACAGGGGTGGTCGATGAGCAGTTCTTC.

The chain combines TRBV4-1 with TRBJ2-7, with D possibly matching TRBD2 (5 bases). This CDR3 has 13 residues. V was clipped by 0 bases and J by 4 bases, with 7 bases between them. Germline V gives CDR1 MGHRA, CDR2 YSYEKL. The CDR3 here is CASSQDRGYEQYF. As DNA, the CDR3 is TGCGCCAGCAGCCAAGATCGGGGATACGAGCAGTACTTC.

The V gene is TRBV30, the J gene TRBJ1-1; 7 bases line up with TRBD1. CDR1 is GTSNPN, CDR2 SVGIG, per germline (reference sequence). Unmatched junction bases numbered 4, after V lost 4 bases and J lost 2 bases. The CDR3 runs to 13 residues. CDR3 sequence (DNA): TGTGCCTGGATGAGACAGGGAAACACTGAAGCTTTCTTT. It encodes CAWMRQGNTEAFF.

The chain is built from TRBV15 and TRBJ1-2; D gene ambiguous. Trimming took off 0 bases at V and 6 bases at J, with 8 bases between the two ends. Germline CDR1 and CDR2: LNHNV and YYDKDF (reference sequence). This CDR3 is 13 amino acids long. The CDR3 DNA sequence: TGTGCCACCAGCAGAGATCCCTTAAATGGCTACACCTTC. It yields the protein CATSRDPLNGYTF.

The chain has TRBV5-1 and TRBJ1-2; 12 nucleotides match TRBD1. The J segment lost 2 bases and the V segment lost 4 bases, leaving 9 bases of the junction unmatched. In germline, CDR1 is SGHRS, CDR2 YFSETQ. This CDR3 is 17 amino acids long. For the CDR3, the DNA is TGCGCCAGCAGCCCCGGGACAGGGGGCGCTGGGAACTATGGCTACACCTTC. Residues: CASSPGTGGAGNYGYTF.

The chain is built from TRBV6-1 and TRBJ2-7, with 11 bases that match TRBD2. The CDR3 runs to 17 residues. The V gene's germline CDR1 is MNHNS and CDR2 SASEGT. V lost 1 base and J lost 3; bases outside the gene matches: 8. The CDR3 is CASSEDEGLAAYYEQYF. The CDR3 bases are TGTGCCAGCAGTGAAGATGAGGGACTAGCGGCCTACTACGAGCAGTACTTC.

V is TRBV7-6 and J is TRBJ2-1; D call uncertain. The germline V and J ends were trimmed by 2 bases and 7 bases, with 18 bases remaining between them. The germline V gene has CDR1 SGHVS and CDR2 FNYEAQ. This CDR3 is built from 16 residues. In nucleotides, the CDR3 is TGTGCCAGCAGCTTACGTTTCTCCGGGTTCGTGAATGAGCAGTTCTTC. Its translation is CASSLRFSGFVNEQFF.

This clone is a singleton in its sample. The chain couples TRBV28 to TRBJ2-3; 16 bases are a match to TRBD2. Germline V lookup: CDR1 MDHEN, CDR2 SYDVKM. J gave up 2 bases and V 6 bases, and 8 bases lay outside the gene matches. This CDR3 spans 18 amino acids. The CDR3 DNA is TGTGCCAGCAGCCTAGGGACTAGCGGGAGGGCCCTCACAGATACGCAGTATTTT. Protein: CASSLGTSGRALTDTQYF.

The CDR3 protein is CASRQLAGSSTDTQYF. The DNA of the CDR3 is TGCGCCAGCAGACAGCTAGCGGGAAGTAGCACAGATACGCAGTATTTT. The J gene is TRBJ2-3, the V gene TRBV5-1; 9 bases align to TRBD2. Germline V lookup: CDR1 SGHRS, CDR2 YFSETQ. With V trimmed by 5 bases and J by 0 bases, 7 bases remained unmatched. The CDR3 loop spans 16 amino acids.

The V and J genes are TRBV29-1 and TRBJ2-2; TRBD2 aligns across 14 bases. CDR1 and CDR2 from the germline V gene are SQVTM and ANQGSEA. Trimming removed 6 bases from V and 5 bases from J; junction bases left unmatched: 8. This CDR3 is 16 amino acids long. CDR3 coding DNA: TGCAGCGTAGGAGGACTAGCGGGAGGCGGTACCGGGGAGCTGTTTTTT. Amino acids: CSVGGLAGGGTGELFF.

The chain joins TRBV6-6 to TRBJ2-1; 7 nucleotides align to TRBD1. CDR1 and CDR2 from the germline V gene are MNHNY and SVGAGI (reference sequence). With 4 bases clipped from V and 4 bases from J, the junction kept 10 bases outside the gene matches. CDR3 size: 16 residues. The chain's CDR3 is CASSSDPGQSYNEQFF. CDR3 sequence (DNA): TGTGCCAGCAGTTCTGACCCGGGACAGTCATACAATGAGCAGTTCTTC.

This clone was picked up a small number of times. V is TRBV5-6 and J is TRBJ2-7; 9 positions agree with TRBD2. V trimming: 1 base; J trimming: 2 bases; junction bases outside the gene matches: 4. The CDR3 is 15 amino acids. The germline CDR1 and CDR2 sequences are SGHDT and YYEEEE. The CDR3: CASSLIPSGAYEQYF. CDR3 nucleotides: TGTGCCAGCAGCTTGATCCCTAGCGGGGCCTACGAGCAGTACTTC.

This sequence joins TRBV30 and TRBJ2-1; D is undetermined. V was shortened by 1 base and J by 0 bases, with 7 bases between the two germline ends. Germline values: CDR1 GTSNPN, CDR2 SVGIG (reference sequence). The CDR3 length is 14 residues. The CDR3 is CAWSGASSYNEQFF. The CDR3 nucleotides read TGTGCCTGGAGTGGAGCTAGCTCCTACAATGAGCAGTTCTTC.

The rearrangement links TRBV5-4 to TRBJ2-1, with 7 bases that match TRBD1. V was clipped by 5 bases and J by 4 bases; unmatched bases: 6. Germline V gene sequence: CDR1 SGHNT, CDR2 YYREEE (reference sequence). The CDR3 spans 14 residues. The CDR3: CASRPDREYNEQFF. In DNA form, the CDR3 reads TGTGCCAGCAGACCTGACAGGGAATACAATGAGCAGTTCTTC.

This clone showed up just a few times. The chain is built from TRBV5-1 and TRBJ2-1; D gene ambiguous. V was clipped by 1 base and J by 5 bases, with 10 bases between them. Per germline, CDR1 SGHRS and CDR2 YFSETQ. CDR3 length: 14 amino acids. CDR3 nucleotides: TGCGCCAGCAGCTTGAGTATAAGCCACAATGAGCAGTTCTTC. It yields the protein CASSLSISHNEQFF.

V and J are TRBV18 and TRBJ2-6, with 7 bases fitting TRBD1. The CDR3 length is 17 residues. Losses at the gene ends were 6 bases for V and 4 bases for J; bases not matched to a gene: 12. Germline CDR1 KGHSH, CDR2 LQKENI. CDR3 region: CASSRTTGVSGANVLTF. In DNA form, the CDR3 reads TGTGCCAGCTCGCGAACTACAGGGGTATCCGGGGCCAACGTCCTGACTTTC.

This clone is a singleton in its sample. The V call is TRBV28, the J call TRBJ2-6, with 8 bases fitting TRBD1. CDR1 and CDR2 from the germline V gene are MDHEN and SYDVKM. The V gene end was trimmed by 0 bases and the J gene end by 9 bases; junction bases not matched to a gene: 13. The CDR3 is 18 amino acids. The CDR3 is CASSLWSLSGGQVNVLTF. DNA of the CDR3: TGTGCCAGCAGTTTATGGTCCTTGTCCGGGGGACAGGTCAACGTCCTGACTTTC.

The chain combines TRBV6-1 with TRBJ1-5; TRBD1 matches at 7 bases. Germline CDR1 and CDR2: MNHNS and SASEGT. CDR3 size: 15 residues. Losses at the gene ends were 11 bases for V and 0 bases for J; bases not matched to a gene: 10. CDR3 in amino acids: CAAADRWGSNQPQHF. The CDR3 coding sequence is TGTGCCGCAGCGGACAGGTGGGGTAGCAATCAGCCCCAGCATTTT.

This rearrangement joins TRBV7-9 to TRBJ2-5, with D possibly TRBD1 on 6 matching bases. V dropped 1 base and J dropped 0 bases, with 12 bases sitting between them. There are 16 residues in the CDR3. Germline CDR1 SEHNR, CDR2 FQNEAQ (reference sequence). The CDR3 is CASSLVERGYQETQYF. The CDR3 DNA reads TGTGCCAGCAGCTTAGTCGAGAGGGGGTACCAAGAGACCCAGTACTTC.

The chain links TRBV5-4 to TRBJ1-1; D might be TRBD1 (5 bases). Germline V gene data show CDR1 as SGHNT and CDR2 as YYREEE (reference sequence). Trimming shortened V by 1 base and J by 10 bases, and 29 bases separated the two germline ends. CDR3 size: 18 residues. CDR3 coding DNA: TGTGCCAGCAGCTTGAGATTGGTCAGGGCGGATACAAGCGGGGGAGCTTTCTTT. Amino acid sequence: CASSLRLVRADTSGGAFF.